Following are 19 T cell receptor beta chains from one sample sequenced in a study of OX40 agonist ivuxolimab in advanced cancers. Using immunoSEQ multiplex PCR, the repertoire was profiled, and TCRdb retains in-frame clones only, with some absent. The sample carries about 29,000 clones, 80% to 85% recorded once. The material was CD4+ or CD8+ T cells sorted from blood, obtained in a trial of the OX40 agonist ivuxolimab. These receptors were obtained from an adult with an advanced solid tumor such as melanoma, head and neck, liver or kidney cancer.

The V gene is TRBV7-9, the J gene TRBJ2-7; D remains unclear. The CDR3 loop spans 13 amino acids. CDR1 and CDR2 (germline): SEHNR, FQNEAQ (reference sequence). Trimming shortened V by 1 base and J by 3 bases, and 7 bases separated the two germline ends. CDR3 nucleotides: TGTGCCAGCAGCTTAGGATTGATCTACGAGCAGTACTTC. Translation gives CASSLGLIYEQYF.

CDR3 region: CADEKRPRATDTQYF. The CDR3 DNA sequence: TGTGCCGACGAAAAGAGACCCAGGGCCACAGATACGCAGTATTTT. The rearrangement joins TRBV28 to TRBJ2-3; D possibly corresponds to TRBD1 (5 bases). In germline, CDR1 is MDHEN, CDR2 SYDVKM. The V and J ends lost 11 bases and 2 bases respectively, with 20 bases between them. CDR3 length equals 15 residues.

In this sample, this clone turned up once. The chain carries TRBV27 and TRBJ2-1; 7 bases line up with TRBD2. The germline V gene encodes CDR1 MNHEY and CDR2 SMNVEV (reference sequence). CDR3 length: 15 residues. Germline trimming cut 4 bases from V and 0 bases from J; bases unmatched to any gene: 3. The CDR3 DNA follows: TGTGCCAGCAGTTCCCAGCGGGACTCCTACAATGAGCAGTTCTTC. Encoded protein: CASSSQRDSYNEQFF.

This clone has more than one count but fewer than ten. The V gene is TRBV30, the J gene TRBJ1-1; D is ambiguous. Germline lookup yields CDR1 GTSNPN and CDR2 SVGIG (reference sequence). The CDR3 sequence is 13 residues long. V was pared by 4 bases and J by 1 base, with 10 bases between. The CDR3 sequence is CAWISDGNTEAFF. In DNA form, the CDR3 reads TGTGCCTGGATCTCAGACGGGAACACTGAAGCTTTCTTT. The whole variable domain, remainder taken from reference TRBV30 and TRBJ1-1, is SQTIHQWPATLVQPVGSPLSLECTVEGTSNPNLYWYRQAAGRGLQLLFYSVGIGQISSEVPQNLSASRPQDRQFILSSKKLLLSDSGFYLCAWISDGNTEAFFGQGTRLTVV.

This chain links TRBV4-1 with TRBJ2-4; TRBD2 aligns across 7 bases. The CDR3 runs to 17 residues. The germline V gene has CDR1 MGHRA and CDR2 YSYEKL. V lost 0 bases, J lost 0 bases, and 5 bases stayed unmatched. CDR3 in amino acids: CASSQEGGGAAKNIQYF. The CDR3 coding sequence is TGCGCCAGCAGCCAAGAGGGGGGAGGGGCAGCCAAAAACATTCAGTACTTC.

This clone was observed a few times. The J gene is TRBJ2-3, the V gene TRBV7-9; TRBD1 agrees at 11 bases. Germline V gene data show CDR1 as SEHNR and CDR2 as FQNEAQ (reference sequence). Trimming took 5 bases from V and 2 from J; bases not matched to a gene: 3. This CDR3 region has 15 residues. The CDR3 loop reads CASSRTGGYTDTQYF. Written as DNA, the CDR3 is TGTGCCAGCAGCCGGACAGGGGGCTACACAGATACGCAGTATTTT. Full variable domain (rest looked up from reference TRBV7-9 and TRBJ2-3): DTGVSQNPRHKITKRGQNVTFRCDPISEHNRLYWYRQTLGQGPEFLTYFQNEAQLEKSRLLSDRFSAERPKGSFSTLEIQRTEQGDSAMYLCASSRTGGYTDTQYFGPGTRLTVL.

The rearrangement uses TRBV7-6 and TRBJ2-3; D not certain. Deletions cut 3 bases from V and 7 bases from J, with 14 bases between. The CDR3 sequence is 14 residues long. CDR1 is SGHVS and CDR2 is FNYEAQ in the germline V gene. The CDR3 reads CASSLELLDNTQYF. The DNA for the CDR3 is TGTGCCAGCAGCTTGGAGCTACTCGACAATACGCAGTATTTT.

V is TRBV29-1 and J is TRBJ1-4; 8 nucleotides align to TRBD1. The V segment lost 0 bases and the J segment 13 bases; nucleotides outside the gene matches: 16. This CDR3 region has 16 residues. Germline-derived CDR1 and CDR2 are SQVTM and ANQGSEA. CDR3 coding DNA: TGCAGCGTTGAAGAGAGAGGGACAGGACCCCGCCCCACACTGTTTTTT. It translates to CSVEERGTGPRPTLFF.

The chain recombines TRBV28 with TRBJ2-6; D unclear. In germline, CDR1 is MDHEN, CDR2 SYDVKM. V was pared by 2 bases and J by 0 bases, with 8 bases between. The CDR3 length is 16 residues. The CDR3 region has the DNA TGTGCCAGCAGTTTAGGGCAGCTCTCTGGGGCCAACGTCCTGACTTTC. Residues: CASSLGQLSGANVLTF. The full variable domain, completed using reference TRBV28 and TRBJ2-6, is DVKVTQSSRYLVKRTGEKVFLECVQDMDHENMFWYRQDPGLGLRLIYFSYDVKMKEKGDIPEGYSVSREKKERFSLILESASTNQTSMYLCASSLGQLSGANVLTFGAGSRLTVL.

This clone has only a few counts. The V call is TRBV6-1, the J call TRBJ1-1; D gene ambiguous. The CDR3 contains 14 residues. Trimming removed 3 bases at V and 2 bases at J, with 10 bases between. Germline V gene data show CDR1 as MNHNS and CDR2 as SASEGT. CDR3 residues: CASSDSLENTEAFF. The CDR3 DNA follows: TGTGCCAGCAGTGATAGCCTTGAAAACACTGAAGCTTTCTTT.

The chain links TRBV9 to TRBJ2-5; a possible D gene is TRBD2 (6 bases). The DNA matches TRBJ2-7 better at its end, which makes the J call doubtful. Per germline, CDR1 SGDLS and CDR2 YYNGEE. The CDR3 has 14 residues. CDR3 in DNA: TGTGCCAGCAGCGGTAGTCGGGAGTCCAACGAGCAGTACTTC. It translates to CASSGSRESNEQYF.

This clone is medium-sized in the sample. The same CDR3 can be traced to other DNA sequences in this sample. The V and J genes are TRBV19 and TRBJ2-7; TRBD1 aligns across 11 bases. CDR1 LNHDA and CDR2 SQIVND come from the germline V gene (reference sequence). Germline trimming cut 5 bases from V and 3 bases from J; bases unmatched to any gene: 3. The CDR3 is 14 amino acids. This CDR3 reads CASSAGTGGYEQYF. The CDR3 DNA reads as TGTGCCAGTAGTGCCGGGACAGGGGGCTACGAGCAGTACTTC.

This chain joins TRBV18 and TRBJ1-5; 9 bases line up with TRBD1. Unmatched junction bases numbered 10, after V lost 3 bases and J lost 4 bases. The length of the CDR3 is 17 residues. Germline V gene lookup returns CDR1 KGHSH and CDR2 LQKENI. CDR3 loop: CASSPVPGQGTNQPQHF. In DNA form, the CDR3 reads TGTGCCAGCTCACCGGTACCGGGACAGGGTACGAATCAGCCCCAGCATTTT.

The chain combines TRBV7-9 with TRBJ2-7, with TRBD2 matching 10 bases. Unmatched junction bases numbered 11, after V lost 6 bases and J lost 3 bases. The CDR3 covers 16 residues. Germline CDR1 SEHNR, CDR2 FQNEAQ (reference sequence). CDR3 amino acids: CASSQTSGTTFYEQYF. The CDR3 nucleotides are TGTGCCAGCAGTCAAACTAGCGGGACTACGTTCTACGAGCAGTACTTC.

The CDR3 loop reads CASSYPGGGSEQYF. CDR3 coding DNA: TGTGCCAGCAGTTACCCCGGGGGGGGAAGCGAGCAGTACTTC. The J gene is TRBJ2-7, the V gene TRBV6-5; 8 nucleotides align to TRBD2. J lost 6 bases, V lost 2 bases, and 6 bases had no gene match. The CDR3 is made up of 14 amino acids. Germline CDR1 reads MNHEY; CDR2 reads SVGAGI.

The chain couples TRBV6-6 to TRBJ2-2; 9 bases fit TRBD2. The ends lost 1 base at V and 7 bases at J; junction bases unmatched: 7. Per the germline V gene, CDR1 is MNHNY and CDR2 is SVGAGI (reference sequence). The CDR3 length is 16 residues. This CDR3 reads CASSYYAGGPDGELFF. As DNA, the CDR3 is TGTGCCAGCAGTTACTATGCGGGAGGGCCCGACGGGGAGCTGTTTTTT.

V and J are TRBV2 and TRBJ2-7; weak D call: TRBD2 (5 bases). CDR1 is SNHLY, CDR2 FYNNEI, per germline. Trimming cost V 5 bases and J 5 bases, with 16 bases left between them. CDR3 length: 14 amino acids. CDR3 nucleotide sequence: TGTGCCAGCAGTCCCCTCTCCGAGGAGGACGAGCAGTACTTC. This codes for CASSPLSEEDEQYF.

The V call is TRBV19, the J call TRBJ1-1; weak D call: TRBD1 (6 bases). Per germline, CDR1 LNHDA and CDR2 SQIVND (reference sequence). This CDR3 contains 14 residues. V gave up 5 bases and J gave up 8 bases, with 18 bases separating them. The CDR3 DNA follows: TGTGCCAGTAGTTCCACAGGGCCCTACGGGGAAGCTTTCTTT. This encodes CASSSTGPYGEAFF.

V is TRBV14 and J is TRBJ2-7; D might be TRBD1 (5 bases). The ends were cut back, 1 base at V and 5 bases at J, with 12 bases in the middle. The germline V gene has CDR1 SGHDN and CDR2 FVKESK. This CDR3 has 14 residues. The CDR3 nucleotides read TGTGCCAGCAGCCAAGTAGGGGAACAGCACGAGCAGTACTTC. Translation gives CASSQVGEQHEQYF.